Below are 8 T cell receptor beta chains sequenced from a single sample in a study of CD8 T cells in ankylosing spondylitis. No cognate antigen is known for these TCRs. Study-wide findings and caveats: One TCR beta motif, made up of roughly 8 highly homologous variants, appeared characteristic of ankylosing spondylitis blood.

Each CDR3 protein gets one entry after TCRdb re-called the 5' RACE reads with MiXCR. The top ten clones hold 15% to 20% of a sample with over 700,000 distinct CDR3 sequences, 19% of them seen once. The sequenced material came from blood, either unsorted or a sorted T cell fraction (not recorded which). These receptors were taken from a male donor with ankylosing spondylitis.

In this sample, this clonotype turned up a few times. This chain connects TRBV11-2 to TRBJ2-3, with 12 bases identical to TRBD2. Germline CDR1 reads SGHAT; CDR2 reads FQNNGV. The V gene end was trimmed by 0 bases and the J gene end by 1 base; junction bases not matched to a gene: 5. The CDR3 loop spans 18 amino acids. The CDR3 is CASSLDLAGGSRTDTQYF. CDR3 in DNA: TGTGCCAGCAGCTTAGATCTAGCGGGAGGGTCCCGCACAGATACGCAGTATTTT.

The chain joins TRBV20-1 to TRBJ2-1, with 8 positions matching TRBD2. The junction had 11 bases not matched to a gene; V was cut back by 6 bases and J by 4 bases. Per the germline V gene, CDR1 is DFQATT and CDR2 is SNEGSKA (reference sequence). This CDR3 has 15 amino acids. CDR3 amino acids: CSAPTSGLGYNEQFF. CDR3 in DNA: TGCAGTGCCCCCACTTCGGGACTAGGGTACAATGAGCAGTTCTTC.

This clonotype was found once. The V and J genes are TRBV5-5 and TRBJ1-5; D is unresolved. With 3 bases removed from V and 0 bases from J, the gap between germline ends came to 16 bases. The germline V gene has CDR1 SGHKS and CDR2 YYEKEE (reference sequence). The CDR3 is 17 amino acids. The chain's CDR3 is CASSSRTLRYSNQPQHF. CDR3 DNA sequence: TGTGCCAGCAGCTCTAGGACCCTCCGCTATAGCAATCAGCCCCAGCATTTT.

The chain couples TRBV12-3 or TRBV12-4 to TRBJ2-5; 8 positions match TRBD1. This CDR3 has 16 amino acids. After removal of 4 bases from V and 0 bases from J, the junction contained 7 bases not matched to a gene. Here the CDR3 DNA reads TGTGCCAGCAGTTCTTGGGGGACAGGCTACCAAGAGACCCAGTACTTC. It yields the protein CASSSWGTGYQETQYF.

In its sample, this clonotype was seen a few times. This sequence joins TRBV20-1 and TRBJ2-7; TRBD2 matches 11 bases. CDR1 DFQATT and CDR2 SNEGSKA come from the germline V gene (reference sequence). The CDR3 covers 16 residues. V trimming: 0 bases; J trimming: 2 bases; junction bases outside the gene matches: 6. CDR3 in amino acids: CSARDRGSGRAYEQYF. The CDR3 DNA follows: TGCAGTGCTAGAGATCGGGGTAGCGGGAGGGCCTACGAGCAGTACTTC.

This chain joins TRBV29-1 and TRBJ1-4; TRBD1 agrees at 7 bases. J gave up 3 bases and V 7 bases, and 8 bases lay outside the gene matches. The germline V gene has CDR1 SQVTM and CDR2 ANQGSEA. The CDR3 totals 14 residues. The CDR3 sequence: CSARGGTANEKLFF. CDR3 sequence (DNA): TGCAGCGCCCGGGGGGGGACAGCTAATGAAAAACTGTTTTTT.

The genes are TRBV29-1 and TRBJ1-4; D uncertain. Germline CDR1 is SQVTM and CDR2 is ANQGSEA. Trimming took 5 bases from V and 5 from J, leaving 9 bases between them. This CDR3 contains 12 residues. CDR3 bases: TGCAGCGTTAAGGGCGGGAATGAAAAACTGTTTTTT. This translates into CSVKGGNEKLFF.

This clonotype was seen a handful of times. This chain uses TRBV5-5 with TRBJ2-5, with 9 bases lining up with TRBD1. Looked up from germline, CDR1 is SGHKS and CDR2 is YYEKEE (reference sequence). With 0 bases clipped from V and 4 bases from J, the junction kept 10 bases outside the gene matches. The CDR3 covers 17 residues. The CDR3 DNA reads TGTGCCAGCAGCTTGGTGGGTTCGACAGGGGGACTAGAGACCCAGTACTTC. Translation: CASSLVGSTGGLETQYF.